The source of this T cell receptor (beta chain) is a study of OX40 agonist ivuxolimab in advanced cancers. Looking at the study overall: In this cohort, patients received ivuxolimab, an agonistic anti-OX40 (CD134) antibody. A male proportion of 70% to 90% was recorded, with mean age approximately 64 years and range 23 to 79.

Findings and caveats of the study: The work left the antigen specificity of expanded peripheral T cells undetermined.

The ends were cut back, 0 bases at V and 6 bases at J, with 4 bases in the middle. Per the germline V gene, CDR1 is DFQATT and CDR2 is SNEGSKA (reference sequence). This CDR3 has 11 amino acids. Concerning this clone: Antigen unknown.

Libraries were prepared by immunoSEQ multiplex PCR; TCRdb keeps only in-frame clonotypes and omits some of them. The sample carries approximately 50,000 clones, around 94% recorded once. The origin of this receptor is an adult with an advanced solid tumor such as melanoma, head and neck, liver or kidney cancer. The chain combines TRBV20-1 with TRBJ2-3; D gene uncertain. This specimen consisted of CD4+ or CD8+ T cells sorted from blood, obtained in a trial of the OX40 agonist ivuxolimab. In nucleotides, the CDR3 is TGCAGTGCTAGAGAGGTGGATACGCAGTATTTT. Its translation is CSAREVDTQYF.